The present T cell receptor (beta chain) was sequenced within a study of blood T cells in healthy people across ages. A second PCR of roughly 7 to 11 cycles used a sample-barcoded 5' primer and a J-beta primer mix. From the 5' RACE reads, TCRdb called clonotypes with MiXCR, one entry per CDR3 protein. The table lists 1.5 million to 2 million distinct CDR3 sequences, around half of them singletons. Study outcomes and limitations: Across the age range, TCR beta diversity per million T cells fell in a roughly linear way.

This CDR3 spans 14 amino acids. Germline V gene sequence: CDR1 MDHEN, CDR2 SYDVKM. V lost 1 base to trimming and J lost 6 bases; unmatched junction nucleotides: 4. This clonotype was seen just once. Its matching antigen is unknown. The chain recombines TRBV28 with TRBJ1-2; 8 bases align to TRBD1. This TCR derives from a woman in her forties in good health. Sequencing was carried out using blood. Written as DNA, the CDR3 is TGTGCCAGCAGTTTATTTCCAGGGGGCCATGGCTACACCTTC. The encoded protein is CASSLFPGGHGYTF.